The 21 T cell receptor beta chains in this list originate from one sample, sequenced in a study of T cells in pancreatic ductal adenocarcinoma (TCRdb year 2017). The pancreatic ductal adenocarcinoma patients who were selected had gone through surgery without receiving any neoadjuvant therapy. Libraries were constructed by the immunoSEQ multiplex PCR assay. Here the immuneACCESS table is served through TCRdb, limited to in-frame sequences with V and J called. Missing clones are a known gap in these copies; in checked studies unresolved V genes cover under half, and the rest lacks a known reason. The sample profile shows around 100,000 clones; roughly 96% of them were found once. The ten largest make up 2.5% to 3.5% of the sample. The source material was PBMCs. The source of these receptors is a human donor with pancreatic ductal adenocarcinoma.

This clone occurred once. V gene TRBV19 combines with J gene TRBJ1-2; a weak D match, TRBD1 (5 bases). Trimming removed 3 bases at V and 1 base at J, with 6 bases between. CDR3 size: 13 residues. The germline V gene has CDR1 LNHDA and CDR2 SQIVND (reference sequence). This CDR3 reads CASSMTVNYGYTF. CDR3 nucleotide sequence: TGTGCCAGTAGTATGACAGTTAACTATGGCTACACCTTC.

This chain joins TRBV2 and TRBJ2-5, with D possibly TRBD2 on 7 matching bases. Germline lookup yields CDR1 SNHLY and CDR2 FYNNEI. There are 15 residues in the CDR3. V lost 0 bases and J 4 bases, leaving 12 bases between the germline ends. This CDR3 reads CASSEARGGLETQYF. In DNA form, the CDR3 reads TGTGCCAGCAGTGAAGCCAGGGGAGGGTTAGAGACCCAGTACTTC.

V usage is TRBV28 and J usage is TRBJ1-5, with 8 bases aligning to TRBD1. Germline loops: CDR1 MDHEN, CDR2 SYDVKM. The CDR3 totals 17 residues. J gave up 7 bases and V 1 base, and 12 bases lay outside the gene matches. CDR3 DNA sequence: TGTGCCAGCAGTTTATTTAGTAGGAGTCAGGGGGCCCAGCCCCAGCATTTT. Amino acids: CASSLFSRSQGAQPQHF.

The chain couples TRBV15 to TRBJ2-7, with 7 bases fitting TRBD2. The CDR3 sequence is 15 residues long. CDR1 is LNHNV, CDR2 YYDKDF, per germline (reference sequence). Trimming took 7 bases from V and 5 from J; bases not matched to a gene: 14. The chain's CDR3 is CATTPGRLAPDEQYF. CDR3 bases: TGTGCCACCACTCCAGGGCGACTAGCCCCCGACGAGCAGTACTTC. Looking up the rest from reference TRBV15 and TRBJ2-7 gives the full variable domain: DAMVIQNPRYQVTQFGKPVTLSCSQTLNHNVMYWYQQKSSQAPKLLFHYYDKDFNNEADTPDNFQSRRPNTSFCFLDIRSPGLGDTAMYLCATTPGRLAPDEQYFGPGTRLTVT.

The J gene is TRBJ1-2, the V gene TRBV19, with TRBD1 as a possible D gene (5 bases). CDR3 size: 15 residues. CDR1 and CDR2 (germline): LNHDA, SQIVND (reference sequence). V shed 5 bases and J shed 4 bases, with 17 bases lying between them. The CDR3 loop reads CASSQNFRAIYGYTF. Written as DNA, the CDR3 is TGTGCCAGTAGTCAAAATTTCAGGGCAATCTATGGCTACACCTTC.

This clone was found once. At one end, the junction sequence differs from germline, possibly due to a read error. The CDR3, as DNA: TGTGCCAGCAGACCACTCCAGGCCCAAAAGACCCAGTACTTC. As protein: CASRPLQAQKTQYF. The chain links TRBV6-5 to TRBJ2-5; D not resolved. The CDR3 runs 14 residues. Germline V gives CDR1 MNHEY, CDR2 SVGAGI.

V gene TRBV27 combines with J gene TRBJ2-3; TRBD1 is a possible D gene (6 bases). V was trimmed by 3 bases and J by 2 bases, leaving 9 bases between them. Germline V gene lookup returns CDR1 MNHEY and CDR2 SMNVEV (reference sequence). CDR3 size: 14 residues. The CDR3 nucleotides read TGTGCCAGCAGTTTTCGGACAGACACAGATACGCAGTATTTT. This sequence encodes CASSFRTDTDTQYF.

The V and J genes are TRBV5-1 and TRBJ1-2; D perhaps matches TRBD1 (5 bases). The V end lost 4 bases, the J end lost 7 bases, and 20 bases lay between the germline ends. CDR3 length: 15 amino acids. Germline-derived CDR1 and CDR2 are SGHRS and YFSETQ. The CDR3 sequence is CASSPEVGVKSGYTF. CDR3 coding DNA: TGCGCCAGCAGCCCCGAGGTAGGGGTGAAGAGTGGCTACACCTTC.

V is TRBV5-8 and J is TRBJ1-1, with a tentative D call TRBD1 (6 bases). The CDR3 consists of 14 residues. The ends were cut back, 2 bases at V and 5 bases at J, with 13 bases in the middle. Germline V lookup: CDR1 SGHTS, CDR2 YDEGEE. CDR3 in DNA: TGTGCCAGCAGCTTTGTCCAGGGGAATACTGAAGCTTTCTTT. Its protein is CASSFVQGNTEAFF.

J is TRBJ2-1 and V is TRBV15; unclear D gene. With 1 base removed from V and 4 bases from J, the gap between germline ends came to 11 bases. This CDR3 has 15 residues. CDR1 and CDR2 (germline): LNHNV, YYDKDF (reference sequence). The CDR3 DNA reads as TGTGCCACCAGCAGAGTCCCGCATCTATACAATGAGCAGTTCTTC. The encoded protein is CATSRVPHLYNEQFF. Filled out from reference TRBV15 and TRBJ2-1, the complete variable domain reads DAMVIQNPRYQVTQFGKPVTLSCSQTLNHNVMYWYQQKSSQAPKLLFHYYDKDFNNEADTPDNFQSRRPNTSFCFLDIRSPGLGDTAMYLCATSRVPHLYNEQFFGPGTRLTVL.

The V and J genes are TRBV7-9 and TRBJ2-1; possibly TRBD2 for D (6 bases). Trimming shortened V by 4 bases and J by 7 bases, and 14 bases separated the two germline ends. Germline assignment: CDR1 SEHNR and CDR2 FQNEAQ (reference sequence). The CDR3 has 14 amino acids. The CDR3 spells CASSYDGTSNEQFF. In nucleotides, the CDR3 is TGTGCCAGCAGCTATGACGGGACTTCAAATGAGCAGTTCTTC.

The J gene is TRBJ2-7, the V gene TRBV6-1, with D perhaps matching TRBD1 (6 bases). V was trimmed by 0 bases and J by 5 bases, leaving 17 bases between them. The CDR3 sequence is 16 residues long. The germline V gene has CDR1 MNHNS and CDR2 SASEGT. Written as DNA, the CDR3 is TGTGCCAGCAGTGAAGCGCTGGGGGCATTCGGGGACGAGCAGTACTTC. This gives the protein CASSEALGAFGDEQYF.

V is TRBV30 and J is TRBJ2-7, with TRBD1 matching 7 bases. Germline loops: CDR1 GTSNPN, CDR2 SVGIG (reference sequence). J gave up 3 bases and V 4 bases, and 12 bases lay outside the gene matches. There are 15 residues in the CDR3. CDR3 amino acids: CAWNAKTGTNYEQYF. The CDR3 nucleotides read TGTGCCTGGAACGCCAAGACAGGGACGAACTACGAGCAGTACTTC.

The chain joins TRBV7-2 to TRBJ2-5; D remains ambiguous. The germline CDR1 and CDR2 sequences are SGHTA and FQGNSA. The CDR3 extends over 12 amino acids. The V end was cut by 4 bases, the J end by 5 bases, with 8 bases between. CDR3 amino acids: CASSSYGETQYF. For the CDR3, the DNA is TGTGCCAGCAGCTCCTACGGGGAGACCCAGTACTTC.

The chain employs TRBV5-1 and TRBJ2-7; D not resolved. Trimming left V 2 bases short and J 0 bases short, with 12 bases between. The CDR3 spans 15 residues. Germline V gene lookup returns CDR1 SGHRS and CDR2 YFSETQ. CDR3 in amino acids: CASSFDGPSSYEQYF. In nucleotides, the CDR3 is TGCGCCAGCAGCTTTGACGGTCCTAGCTCCTACGAGCAGTACTTC. Filled out from reference TRBV5-1 and TRBJ2-7, the complete variable domain reads KAGVTQTPRYLIKTRGQQVTLSCSPISGHRSVSWYQQTPGQGLQFLFEYFSETQRNKGNFPGRFSGRQFSNSRSEMNVSTLELGDSALYLCASSFDGPSSYEQYFGPGTRLTVT.

As to this clone: One junction end does not reproduce the germline sequence, and a read error may be involved. The chain joins TRBV6-7 to TRBJ2-7, with TRBD1 identical over 7 bases. TRBV6-7 is an open reading frame, and its role is uncertain. The CDR3 is 8 amino acids. CDR3 coding DNA: TGTGCCGGCCCTAGGGGGCACTTC. It codes for CAGPRGHF.

The V and J genes are TRBV6-5 and TRBJ2-5; 8 bases are a match to TRBD1. This CDR3 has 14 amino acids. Germline CDR1 MNHEY, CDR2 SVGAGI. Germline trimming cut 6 bases from V and 1 base from J; bases unmatched to any gene: 4. For the CDR3, the DNA is TGTGCCAGCAGATCACAGGGGGGCCAAGAGACCCAGTACTTC. Translating it yields CASRSQGGQETQYF.

The chain uses TRBV6-4 and TRBJ2-4; possibly TRBD2 for D (6 bases). Trimming removed 11 bases at V and 7 bases at J, with 15 bases between. Germline CDR1 and CDR2: MRHNA and SNTAGT. The CDR3 extends over 12 amino acids. The DNA for the CDR3 is TGTGCCGCCGGGGGTCGATGGAACATTCAGTACTTC. This sequence encodes CAAGGRWNIQYF.

This rearrangement joins TRBV7-9 to TRBJ2-6; 12 bases line up with TRBD2. The trim removed 6 bases at V and 2 bases at J, leaving 5 bases unmatched. Germline CDR1 reads SEHNR; CDR2 reads FQNEAQ (reference sequence). The CDR3 runs 17 residues. CDR3 sequence: CASRRLAGEAGANVLTF. For the CDR3, the DNA is TGTGCCAGCAGGAGACTAGCGGGAGAGGCTGGGGCCAACGTCCTGACTTTC.

V gene TRBV28 combines with J gene TRBJ2-7; D may be TRBD2 (5 bases). Germline CDR1 is MDHEN and CDR2 is SYDVKM. The CDR3 is made up of 12 amino acids. V lost 3 bases and J 5 bases, leaving 8 bases between the germline ends. CDR3 in DNA: TGTGCCAGCAGTTTGCTAGCCAACGAGCAGTACTTC. Protein sequence: CASSLLANEQYF.

The V call is TRBV19, the J call TRBJ1-5; D is undetermined. This CDR3 is 13 amino acids long. CDR1 and CDR2 from the germline V gene are LNHDA and SQIVND (reference sequence). Trimming stripped 6 bases from V and 4 bases from J, with 10 bases between. The chain's CDR3 is CASRAFVNQPQHF. The CDR3 DNA is TGTGCCAGTAGGGCCTTCGTTAATCAGCCCCAGCATTTT.